This T cell receptor (beta chain) appears in the sequencing data of a study of siplizumab effects on memory and regulatory T cells. Findings and caveats of the study: Proliferating clones, CD4+ or CD8+, lacked an assignable naive or memory phenotype in roughly 80-96% of cases.

This clone appeared a single time. Its antigen is as yet unknown. Germline V lookup: CDR1 SEHNR, CDR2 FQNEAQ (reference sequence). V lost 0 bases to trimming and J lost 8 bases, with 8 bases between them. CDR3 length: 13 amino acids. Sequencing used immunoSEQ multiplex PCR; TCRdb keeps in-frame clones, though not all of them. The sample has approximately 100,000 clones, 90% to 95% seen once; the top ten hold around 0.77%. Sequencing used Tregs sorted from blood. The sequence came from a human donor in good health. V is TRBV7-9 and J is TRBJ1-3; D gene ambiguous. CDR3 sequence reads: CASSLALPDTIYF. The DNA of the CDR3 is TGTGCCAGCAGCTTAGCGTTGCCAGACACCATATATTTT.